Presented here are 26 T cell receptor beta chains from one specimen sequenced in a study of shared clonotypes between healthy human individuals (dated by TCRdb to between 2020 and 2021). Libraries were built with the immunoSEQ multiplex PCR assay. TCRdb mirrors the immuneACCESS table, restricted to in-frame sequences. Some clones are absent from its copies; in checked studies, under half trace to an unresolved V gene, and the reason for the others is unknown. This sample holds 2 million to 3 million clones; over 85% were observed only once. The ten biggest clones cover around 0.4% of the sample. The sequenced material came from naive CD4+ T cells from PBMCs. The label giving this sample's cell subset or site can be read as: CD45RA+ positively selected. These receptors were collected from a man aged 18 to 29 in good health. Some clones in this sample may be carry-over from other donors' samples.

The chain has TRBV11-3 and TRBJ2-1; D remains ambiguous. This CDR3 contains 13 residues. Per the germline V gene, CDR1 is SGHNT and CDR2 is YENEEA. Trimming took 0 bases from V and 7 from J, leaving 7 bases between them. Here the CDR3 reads CASSLDPRNEQFF. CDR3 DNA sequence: TGTGCCAGCAGCTTAGATCCGAGGAATGAGCAGTTCTTC.

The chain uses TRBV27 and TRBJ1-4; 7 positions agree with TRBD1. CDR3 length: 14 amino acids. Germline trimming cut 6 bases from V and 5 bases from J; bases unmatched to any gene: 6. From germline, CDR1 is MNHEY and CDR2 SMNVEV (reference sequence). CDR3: CASRRQGRNEKLFF. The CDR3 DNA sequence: TGTGCCAGCAGGAGACAGGGTAGGAATGAAAAACTGTTTTTT.

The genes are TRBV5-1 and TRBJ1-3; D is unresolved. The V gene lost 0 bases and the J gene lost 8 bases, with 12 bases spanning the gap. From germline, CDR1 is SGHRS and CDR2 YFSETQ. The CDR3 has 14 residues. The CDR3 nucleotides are TGCGCCAGCAGCTTGGAAGACTCGGGCGACACCATATATTTT. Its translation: CASSLEDSGDTIYF.

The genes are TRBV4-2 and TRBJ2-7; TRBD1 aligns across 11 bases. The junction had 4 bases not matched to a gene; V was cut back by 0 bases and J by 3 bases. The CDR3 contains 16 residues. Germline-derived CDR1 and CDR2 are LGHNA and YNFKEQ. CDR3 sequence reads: CASSQDQGQGDYEQYF. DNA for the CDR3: TGTGCCAGCAGCCAAGATCAGGGACAGGGGGACTACGAGCAGTACTTC.

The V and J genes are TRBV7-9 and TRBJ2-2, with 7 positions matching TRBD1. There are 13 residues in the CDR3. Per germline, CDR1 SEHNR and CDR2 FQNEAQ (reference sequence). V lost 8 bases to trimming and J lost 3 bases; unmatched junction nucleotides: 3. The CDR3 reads CASPGQYTGELFF. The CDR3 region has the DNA TGTGCCAGCCCGGGACAGTACACCGGGGAGCTGTTTTTT.

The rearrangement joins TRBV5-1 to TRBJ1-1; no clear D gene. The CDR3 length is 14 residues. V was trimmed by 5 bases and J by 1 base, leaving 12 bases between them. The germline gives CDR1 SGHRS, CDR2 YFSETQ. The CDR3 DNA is TGCGCCAGCAGGTCCGGGCGGCAGAACACTGAAGCTTTCTTT. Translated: CASRSGRQNTEAFF. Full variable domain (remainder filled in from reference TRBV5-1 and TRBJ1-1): KAGVTQTPRYLIKTRGQQVTLSCSPISGHRSVSWYQQTPGQGLQFLFEYFSETQRNKGNFPGRFSGRQFSNSRSEMNVSTLELGDSALYLCASRSGRQNTEAFFGQGTRLTVV.

CDR3 nucleotides: TGTGCCAGCACCCGAGACAGGGCCAATGAGCAGTTCTTC. Protein: CASTRDRANEQFF. V and J are TRBV28 and TRBJ2-1; 7 nucleotides match TRBD1. V dropped 7 bases and J dropped 6; count of bases not matched to a gene: 6. CDR1 is MDHEN, CDR2 SYDVKM, per germline. This CDR3 contains 13 residues. Filled out from reference TRBV28 and TRBJ2-1, the complete variable domain reads DVKVTQSSRYLVKRTGEKVFLECVQDMDHENMFWYRQDPGLGLRLIYFSYDVKMKEKGDIPEGYSVSREKKERFSLILESASTNQTSMYLCASTRDRANEQFFGPGTRLTVL.

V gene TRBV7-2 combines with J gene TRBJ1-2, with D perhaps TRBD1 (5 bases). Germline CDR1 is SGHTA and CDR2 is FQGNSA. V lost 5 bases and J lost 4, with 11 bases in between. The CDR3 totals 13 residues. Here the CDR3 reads CASSTDRRYGYTF. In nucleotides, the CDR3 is TGTGCCAGCAGCACTGACAGACGCTATGGCTACACCTTC.

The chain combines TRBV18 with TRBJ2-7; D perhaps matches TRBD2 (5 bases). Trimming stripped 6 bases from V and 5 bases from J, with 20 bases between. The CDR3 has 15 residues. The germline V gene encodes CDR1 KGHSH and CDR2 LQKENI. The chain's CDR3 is CASSPDLRSVDEQYF. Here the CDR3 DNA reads TGTGCCAGCTCTCCGGACCTCCGTAGCGTTGACGAGCAGTACTTC.

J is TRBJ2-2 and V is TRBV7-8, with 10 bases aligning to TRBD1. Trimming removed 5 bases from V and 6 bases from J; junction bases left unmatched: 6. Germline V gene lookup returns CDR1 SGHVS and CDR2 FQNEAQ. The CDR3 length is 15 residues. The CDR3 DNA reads TGTGCCAGCAGCAAACCGGGACAGGGGCCCGGGGAGCTGTTTTTT. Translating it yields CASSKPGQGPGELFF. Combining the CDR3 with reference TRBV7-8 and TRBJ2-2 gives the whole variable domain GAGVSQSPRYKVAKRGQDVALRCDPISGHVSLFWYQQALGQGPEFLTYFQNEAQLDKSGLPSDRFFAERPEGSVSTLKIQRTQQEDSAVYLCASSKPGQGPGELFFGEGSRLTVL.

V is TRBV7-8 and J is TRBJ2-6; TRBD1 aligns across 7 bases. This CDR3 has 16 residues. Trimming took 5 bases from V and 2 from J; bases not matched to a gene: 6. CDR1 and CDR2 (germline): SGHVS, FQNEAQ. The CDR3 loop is CASSPQGGAGANVLTF. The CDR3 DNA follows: TGTGCCAGCAGCCCGCAAGGGGGCGCTGGGGCCAACGTCCTGACTTTC.

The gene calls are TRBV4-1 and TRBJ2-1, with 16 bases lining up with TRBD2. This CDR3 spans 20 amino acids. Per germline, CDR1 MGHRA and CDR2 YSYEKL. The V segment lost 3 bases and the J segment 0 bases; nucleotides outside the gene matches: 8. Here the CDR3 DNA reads TGCGCCAGCAGCCAGGTACCGGGACTAGCGGGAGGGCCCTCCTACAATGAGCAGTTCTTC. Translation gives CASSQVPGLAGGPSYNEQFF.

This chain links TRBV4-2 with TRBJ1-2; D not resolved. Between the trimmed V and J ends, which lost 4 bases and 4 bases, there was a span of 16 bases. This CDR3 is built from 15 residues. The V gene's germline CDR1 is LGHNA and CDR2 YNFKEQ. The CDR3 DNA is TGTGCCAGCAGCCTCAGAGTGAGCTATGGCTATGGCTACACCTTC. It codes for CASSLRVSYGYGYTF.

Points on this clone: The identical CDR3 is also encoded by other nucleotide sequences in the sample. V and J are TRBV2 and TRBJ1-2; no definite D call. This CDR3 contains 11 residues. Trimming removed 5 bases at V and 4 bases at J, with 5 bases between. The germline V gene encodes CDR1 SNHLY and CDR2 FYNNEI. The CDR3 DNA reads TGTGCCAGCAGTCCCAGCTATGGCTACACCTTC. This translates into CASSPSYGYTF.

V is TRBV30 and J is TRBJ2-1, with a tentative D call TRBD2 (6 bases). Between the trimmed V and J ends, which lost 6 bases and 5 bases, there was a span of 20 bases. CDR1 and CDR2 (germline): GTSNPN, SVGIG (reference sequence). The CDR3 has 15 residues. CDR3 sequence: CACNLGTGSNNEQFF. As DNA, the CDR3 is TGTGCCTGCAATCTTGGGACTGGATCTAACAATGAGCAGTTCTTC.

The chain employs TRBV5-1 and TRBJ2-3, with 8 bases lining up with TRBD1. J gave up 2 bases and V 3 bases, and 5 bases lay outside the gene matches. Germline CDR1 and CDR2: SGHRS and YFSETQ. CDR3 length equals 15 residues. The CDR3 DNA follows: TGCGCCAGCAGCTGGCGGCAGGGGGCCACAGATACGCAGTATTTT. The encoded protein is CASSWRQGATDTQYF.

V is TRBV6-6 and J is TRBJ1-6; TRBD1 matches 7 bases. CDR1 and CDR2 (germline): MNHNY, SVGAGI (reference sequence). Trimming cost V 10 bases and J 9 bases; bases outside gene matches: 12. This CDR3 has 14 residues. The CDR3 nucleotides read TGTGCCATCCGACAGGGCGATTCCGCTTCACCCCTCCACTTT. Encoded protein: CAIRQGDSASPLHF.

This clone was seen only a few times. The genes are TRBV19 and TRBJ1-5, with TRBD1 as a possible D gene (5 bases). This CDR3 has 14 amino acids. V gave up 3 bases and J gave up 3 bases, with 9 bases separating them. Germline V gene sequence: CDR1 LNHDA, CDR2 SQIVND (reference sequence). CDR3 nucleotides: TGTGCCAGTAGTATTGGGGGTACCAATCAGCCCCAGCATTTT. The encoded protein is CASSIGGTNQPQHF.

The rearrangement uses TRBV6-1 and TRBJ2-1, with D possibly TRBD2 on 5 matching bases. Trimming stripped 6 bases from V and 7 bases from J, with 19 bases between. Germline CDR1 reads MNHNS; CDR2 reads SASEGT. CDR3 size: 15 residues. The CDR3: CASRVMWELNNEQFF. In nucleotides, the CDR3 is TGTGCCAGCAGGGTGATGTGGGAGCTTAATAATGAGCAGTTCTTC.

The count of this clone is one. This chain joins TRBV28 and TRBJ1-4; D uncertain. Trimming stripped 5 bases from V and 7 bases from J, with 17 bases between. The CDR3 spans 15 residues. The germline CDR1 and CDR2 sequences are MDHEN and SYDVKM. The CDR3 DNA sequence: TGTGCCAGCAGTGTCGCTTTCGGGATAGTTGAAAAACTGTTTTTT. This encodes CASSVAFGIVEKLFF. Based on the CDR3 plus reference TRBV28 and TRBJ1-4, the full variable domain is DVKVTQSSRYLVKRTGEKVFLECVQDMDHENMFWYRQDPGLGLRLIYFSYDVKMKEKGDIPEGYSVSREKKERFSLILESASTNQTSMYLCASSVAFGIVEKLFFGSGTQLSVL.

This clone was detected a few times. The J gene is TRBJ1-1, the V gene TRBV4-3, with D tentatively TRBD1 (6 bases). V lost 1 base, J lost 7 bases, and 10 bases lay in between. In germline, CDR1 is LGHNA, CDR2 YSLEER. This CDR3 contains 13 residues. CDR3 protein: CASSQVTGYEAFF. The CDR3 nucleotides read TGCGCCAGCAGCCAAGTGACAGGATATGAAGCTTTCTTT.

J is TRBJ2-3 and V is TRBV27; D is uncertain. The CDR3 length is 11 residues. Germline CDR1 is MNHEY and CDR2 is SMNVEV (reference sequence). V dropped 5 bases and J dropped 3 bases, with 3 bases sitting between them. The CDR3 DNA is TGTGCCAGCAGTAGGACAGATACGCAGTATTTT. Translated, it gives CASSRTDTQYF.

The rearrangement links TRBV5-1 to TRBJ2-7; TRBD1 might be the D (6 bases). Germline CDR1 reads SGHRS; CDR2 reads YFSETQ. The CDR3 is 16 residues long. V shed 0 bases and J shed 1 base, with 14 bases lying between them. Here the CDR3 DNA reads TGCGCCAGCAGCTTGGCCCTTCAGGGGTCATCCTACGAGCAGTACTTC. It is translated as CASSLALQGSSYEQYF.

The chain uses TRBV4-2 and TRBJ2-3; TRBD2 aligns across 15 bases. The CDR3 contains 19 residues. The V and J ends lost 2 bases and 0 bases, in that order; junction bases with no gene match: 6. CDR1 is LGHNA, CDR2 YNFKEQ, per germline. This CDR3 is CASSQRTSGRARSTDTQYF. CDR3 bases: TGTGCCAGCAGCCAAAGGACTAGCGGGAGGGCCAGGAGCACAGATACGCAGTATTTT.

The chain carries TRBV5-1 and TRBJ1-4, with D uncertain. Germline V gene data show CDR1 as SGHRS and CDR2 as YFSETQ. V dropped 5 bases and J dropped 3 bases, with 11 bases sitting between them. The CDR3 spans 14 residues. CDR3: CASREGPPNEKLFF. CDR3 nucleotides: TGCGCCAGCAGGGAAGGGCCCCCTAATGAAAAACTGTTTTTT.

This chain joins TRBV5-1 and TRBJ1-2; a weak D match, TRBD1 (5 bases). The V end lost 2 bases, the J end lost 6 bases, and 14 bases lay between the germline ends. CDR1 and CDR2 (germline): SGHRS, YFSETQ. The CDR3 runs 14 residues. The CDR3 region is CASSLQEGLNGYTF. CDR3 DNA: TGCGCCAGCAGCTTACAAGAGGGACTGAATGGCTACACCTTC.